One sample yielded the 5 T cell receptor beta chains listed below, sequenced in a study of T cells in Graves' hyperthyroidism and ophthalmopathy. Amplification of TCR beta CDR3 regions was performed using RNA transcripts as template. The HTBI primer set drove a first-round RT-PCR of the TCR CDR3. TCRdb redid the calling of the multiplex PCR reads with MiXCR, one entry per CDR3 protein. The profile shows hundreds of thousands of distinct CDR3 sequences, more than 20% of them singletons. Sample: blood. These receptors originate from a man aged 25 to 40 with Graves' ophthalmopathy.

This clonotype was detected ten times or more. The chain combines TRBV12-3 or TRBV12-4 with TRBJ1-1; unclear D gene. V gave up 5 bases and J gave up 6 bases, with 16 bases separating them. This CDR3 has 14 amino acids. DNA for the CDR3: TGTGCCAGCAGTACCCACCGTCCGGTCGCTGAAGCTTTCTTT. Protein: CASSTHRPVAEAFF.

The count of this clonotype is one. A read error may explain this, as a much larger clone is one base away. The chain couples TRBV18 to TRBJ1-1; D possibly corresponds to TRBD1 (5 bases). Germline CDR1 is KGHSH and CDR2 is LQKENI. Trimming pared 3 bases from V and 3 bases from J, leaving 14 bases between. The CDR3 runs 15 residues. The chain's CDR3 is CASSPLGEWDTEAFF. The CDR3 DNA sequence: TGTGCCAGCTCACCCTTGGGGGAATGGGACACTGAAGCTTTCTTT.

This clonotype has ten or more counts. The V gene is TRBV6-2 or TRBV6-3, the J gene TRBJ2-3, with 9 bases lining up with TRBD1. In germline, CDR1 is MNHEY, CDR2 SVGEGT. The CDR3 consists of 15 residues. J was trimmed by 4 bases and V by 0 bases; bases with no gene match: 2. This CDR3 reads CASSYSGQGADTQYF. In DNA, the CDR3 is TGTGCCAGCAGTTACTCGGGACAGGGTGCAGATACGCAGTATTTT.

This clonotype was observed at least ten times. The chain carries TRBV12-3 or TRBV12-4 and TRBJ2-4, with D perhaps being TRBD1 or TRBD2 (5 bases each). V was shortened by 6 bases and J by 2 bases, with 14 bases between the two germline ends. This CDR3 contains 15 residues. The CDR3 region has the DNA TGTGCCAGCAGGCCCTCCGGGGCATCCAAAAACATTCAGTACTTC. It translates to CASRPSGASKNIQYF.

This clonotype was recorded many times. The rearrangement joins TRBV11-2 to TRBJ2-1, with unresolved D. The V gene lost 5 bases and the J gene lost 6 bases, with 5 bases spanning the gap. This CDR3 contains 11 residues. Germline lookup yields CDR1 SGHAT and CDR2 FQNNGV. CDR3 nucleotides: TGTGCCAGCAGCCGCCCCAATGAGCAGTTCTTC. Its protein is CASSRPNEQFF.